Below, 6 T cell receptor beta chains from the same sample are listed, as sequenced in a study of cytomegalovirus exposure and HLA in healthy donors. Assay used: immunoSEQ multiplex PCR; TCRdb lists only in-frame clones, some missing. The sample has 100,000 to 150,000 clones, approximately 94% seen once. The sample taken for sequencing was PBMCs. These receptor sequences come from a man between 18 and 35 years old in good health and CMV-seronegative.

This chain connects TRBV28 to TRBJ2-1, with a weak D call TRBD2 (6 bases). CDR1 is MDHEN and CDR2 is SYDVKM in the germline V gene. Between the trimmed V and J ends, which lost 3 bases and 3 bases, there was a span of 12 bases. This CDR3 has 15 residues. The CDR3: CASSFFLARYNEQFF. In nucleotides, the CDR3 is TGTGCCAGCAGTTTTTTTCTAGCGCGCTACAATGAGCAGTTCTTC.

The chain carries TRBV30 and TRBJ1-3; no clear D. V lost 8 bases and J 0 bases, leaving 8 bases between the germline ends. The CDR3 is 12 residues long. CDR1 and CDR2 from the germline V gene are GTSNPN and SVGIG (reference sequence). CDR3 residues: CAQRISGNTIYF. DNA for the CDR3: TGTGCCCAGAGGATCTCTGGAAACACCATATATTTT.

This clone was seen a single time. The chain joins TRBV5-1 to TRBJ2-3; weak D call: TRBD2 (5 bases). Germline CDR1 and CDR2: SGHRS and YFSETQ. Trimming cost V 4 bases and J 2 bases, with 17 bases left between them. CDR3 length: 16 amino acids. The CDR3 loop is CASSRRLAEITDTQYF. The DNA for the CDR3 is TGCGCCAGCAGCCGGAGGCTAGCTGAGATCACAGATACGCAGTATTTT.

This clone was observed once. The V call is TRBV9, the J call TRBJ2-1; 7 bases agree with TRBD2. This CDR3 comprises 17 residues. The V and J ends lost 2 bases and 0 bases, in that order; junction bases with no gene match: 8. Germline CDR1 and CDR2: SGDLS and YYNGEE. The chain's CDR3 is CASSVGGGASSYNEQFF. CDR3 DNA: TGTGCCAGCAGCGTTGGCGGGGGTGCCAGCTCCTACAATGAGCAGTTCTTC. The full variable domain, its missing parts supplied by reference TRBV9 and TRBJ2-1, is DSGVTQTPKHLITATGQRVTLRCSPRSGDLSVYWYQQSLDQGLQFLIQYYNGEERAKGNILERFSAQQFPDLHSELNLSSLELGDSALYFCASSVGGGASSYNEQFFGPGTRLTVL.

The CDR3 here is CASSIAAPLAGGWNEQFF. The DNA of the CDR3 is TGTGCCAGTAGTATAGCTGCACCCCTCGCGGGAGGGTGGAATGAGCAGTTCTTC. The gene calls are TRBV19 and TRBJ2-1, with TRBD2 matching 9 bases. J was trimmed by 7 bases and V by 1 base; bases with no gene match: 14. The germline gives CDR1 LNHDA, CDR2 SQIVND (reference sequence). The CDR3 loop spans 18 amino acids.

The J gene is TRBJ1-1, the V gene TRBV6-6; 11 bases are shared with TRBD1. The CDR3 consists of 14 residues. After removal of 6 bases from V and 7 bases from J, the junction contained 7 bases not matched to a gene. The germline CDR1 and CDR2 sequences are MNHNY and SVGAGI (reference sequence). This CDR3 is CASRRTGGGYEAFF. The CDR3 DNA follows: TGTGCCAGCAGAAGGACAGGGGGCGGTTATGAAGCTTTCTTT.